This entry lists 12 T cell receptor beta chains sequenced from one sample in a study of blood T cell repertoires in COVID-19. Some clones are missing from TCRdb's copy, which holds only in-frame ones; the method was immunoSEQ multiplex PCR. The sample has about 85,000 clones; more than 70% are singletons. The sequenced sample was peripheral blood. These receptor sequences come from a man over 45 with acute or convalescent COVID-19.

The chain carries TRBV9 and TRBJ2-1; D may be TRBD2 (5 bases). Germline V gene data show CDR1 as SGDLS and CDR2 as YYNGEE. This CDR3 contains 15 residues. Trimming took 2 bases from V and 0 from J, leaving 9 bases between them. CDR3 residues: CASSVDEGSYNEQFF. The CDR3 nucleotides are TGTGCCAGCAGCGTCGACGAGGGCTCCTACAATGAGCAGTTCTTC.

The chain is built from TRBV11-3 and TRBJ2-1; no clear D. The CDR3 is made up of 13 amino acids. The V gene lost 0 bases and the J gene lost 9 bases, with 9 bases spanning the gap. CDR1 is SGHNT and CDR2 is YENEEA in the germline V gene. CDR3 residues: CASSLDFRGEQFF. The CDR3 nucleotides are TGTGCCAGCAGCTTAGATTTTCGCGGTGAGCAGTTCTTC.

This clone was counted a single time. The chain joins TRBV7-8 to TRBJ2-3; the match to TRBD2 covers 14 bases. Germline V lookup: CDR1 SGHVS, CDR2 FQNEAQ. V lost 5 bases and J lost 5; bases outside the gene matches: 9. This CDR3 is built from 17 residues. The CDR3 protein is CASSPWTSGGPGDTQYF. The CDR3, as DNA: TGTGCCAGCAGCCCCTGGACTAGCGGGGGGCCGGGAGATACGCAGTATTTT.

The CDR3 DNA sequence: TGTGCCAGCAGCGCAGGGGTTCCAGATACGCAGTATTTT. It translates to CASSAGVPDTQYF. The V gene is TRBV12-3 or TRBV12-4, the J gene TRBJ2-3; D might be TRBD1 (6 bases). There are 13 residues in the CDR3. V was cut by 6 bases and J by 4 bases, with 11 bases left in between.

The chain links TRBV27 to TRBJ1-2, with D possibly being TRBD1 (6 bases). The germline V gene encodes CDR1 MNHEY and CDR2 SMNVEV (reference sequence). V was pared by 10 bases and J by 7 bases, with 19 bases between. The CDR3 extends over 13 amino acids. CDR3 protein: CATRDTGGGGYTF. The CDR3 nucleotides are TGTGCCACCAGGGACACGGGGGGCGGTGGCTACACCTTC.

The CDR3 is CASSLRTGNYEQYF. The CDR3, as DNA: TGTGCCAGCAGCTTAAGGACAGGGAACTACGAGCAGTACTTC. This chain uses TRBV7-8 with TRBJ2-7, with 8 nucleotides matching TRBD1. CDR1 is SGHVS and CDR2 is FQNEAQ in the germline V gene. CDR3 length equals 14 residues. Germline trimming cut 2 bases from V and 3 bases from J; bases unmatched to any gene: 3.

Only a few counts were recorded for this clone. The rearrangement joins TRBV19 to TRBJ1-1; D not resolved. Germline V lookup: CDR1 LNHDA, CDR2 SQIVND (reference sequence). The length of the CDR3 is 13 residues. Trimming shortened V by 5 bases and J by 2 bases, and 9 bases separated the two germline ends. Here the CDR3 reads CASSSPGNTEAFF. In DNA form, the CDR3 reads TGTGCCAGTAGTTCCCCAGGAAACACTGAAGCTTTCTTT.

The V call is TRBV19, the J call TRBJ2-2; D is undetermined. The germline V and J ends were trimmed by 6 bases and 5 bases, with 10 bases remaining between them. The CDR3 length is 13 residues. The germline gives CDR1 LNHDA, CDR2 SQIVND (reference sequence). CDR3 loop: CASRVGHTGELFF. The CDR3 bases are TGTGCCAGTAGAGTTGGCCATACCGGGGAGCTGTTTTTT.

This chain connects TRBV5-1 to TRBJ2-1; 9 positions match TRBD1. J lost 7 bases, V lost 4 bases, and 9 bases had no gene match. CDR3 length: 15 amino acids. Per the germline V gene, CDR1 is SGHRS and CDR2 is YFSETQ. In nucleotides, the CDR3 is TGCGCCAGCAGCCACGGGACAGGGACAGGGAATGAGCAGTTCTTC. Encoded protein: CASSHGTGTGNEQFF.

Remarks on this clone: The same CDR3 can be traced to other DNA sequences in this sample. J is TRBJ1-6 and V is TRBV5-1; 8 positions agree with TRBD1. The CDR3 consists of 14 residues. Germline-derived CDR1 and CDR2 are SGHRS and YFSETQ. Trimming cost V 2 bases and J 7 bases; bases outside gene matches: 2. DNA for the CDR3: TGCGCCAGCAGCTTTGGACAGGGAAATTCACCCCTCCACTTT. Translation gives CASSFGQGNSPLHF.

The CDR3 DNA reads TGTGCCTGGGCTACCGGGACAGGCTATGGCTACACCTTC. Translated, it gives CAWATGTGYGYTF. The rearrangement joins TRBV30 to TRBJ1-2; 8 nucleotides agree with TRBD1. V was pared by 5 bases and J by 4 bases, with 6 bases of the junction left unmatched. CDR1 is GTSNPN, CDR2 SVGIG, per germline (reference sequence). The CDR3 totals 13 residues.

The J gene is TRBJ2-2, the V gene TRBV7-6, with 10 bases that match TRBD2. From germline, CDR1 is SGHVS and CDR2 FNYEAQ. The CDR3 covers 15 residues. Unmatched junction bases numbered 4, after V lost 6 bases and J lost 3 bases. For the CDR3, the DNA is TGTGCCAGCAGGCCTCTAGCGGGAGACACCGGGGAGCTGTTTTTT. It codes for CASRPLAGDTGELFF. The entire variable domain, with the rest obtained from reference TRBV7-6 and TRBJ2-2, is as follows: GAGVSQSPRYKVTKRGQDVALRCDPISGHVSLYWYRQALGQGPEFLTYFNYEAQQDKSGLPNDRFSAERPEGSISTLTIQRTEQRDSAMYRCASRPLAGDTGELFFGEGSRLTVL.